These 11 T cell receptor beta chains originate from one sample sequenced in a study of shared clonotypes between healthy human individuals. TCRdb's table, derived via immunoSEQ multiplex PCR, lists solely in-frame clones and lacks some. The table lists fewer than 850,000 clones, about 92% of them singletons. Sequencing was done on a sample of memory CD8+ T cells from PBMCs. Indicated subset: CD45RO+ cells pooled with CCR7-negative TemRA cells. The receptors stem from a man between 18 and 29 years old in good health. Some clones in this sample may be carry-over from other donors' samples.

The rearrangement uses TRBV19 and TRBJ1-1; no clear D gene. From germline, CDR1 is LNHDA and CDR2 SQIVND (reference sequence). This CDR3 has 14 residues. Trimming left V 5 bases short and J 0 bases short, with 10 bases between. CDR3 protein: CASSPSLVNTEAFF. The CDR3 coding sequence is TGTGCCAGTAGTCCTTCTTTAGTGAACACTGAAGCTTTCTTT. Full variable domain (remainder filled in from reference TRBV19 and TRBJ1-1): DGGITQSPKYLFRKEGQNVTLSCEQNLNHDAMYWYRQDPGQGLRLIYYSQIVNDFQKGDIAEGYSVSREKKESFPLTVTSAQKNPTAFYLCASSPSLVNTEAFFGQGTRLTVV.

The V and J genes are TRBV11-2 and TRBJ2-7, with D possibly being TRBD2 (5 bases). The CDR3 totals 13 residues. V lost 6 bases and J lost 3, with 12 bases in between. Germline-derived CDR1 and CDR2 are SGHAT and FQNNGV. The CDR3 DNA sequence: TGTGCCAGCAGACGTCACGGGGACTACGAGCAGTACTTC. Its translation is CASRRHGDYEQYF. Combining the CDR3 with reference TRBV11-2 and TRBJ2-7 gives the whole variable domain EAGVAQSPRYKIIEKRQSVAFWCNPISGHATLYWYQQILGQGPKLLIQFQNNGVVDDSQLPKDRFSAERLKGVDSTLKIQPAKLEDSAVYLCASRRHGDYEQYFGPGTRLTVT.

This rearrangement joins TRBV6-5 to TRBJ1-2; D perhaps matches TRBD1 (5 bases). V was pared by 0 bases and J by 8 bases, with 16 bases between. Germline CDR1 MNHEY, CDR2 SVGAGI. The CDR3 consists of 15 residues. CDR3 protein: CASSYSMWDLKGYTF. CDR3 sequence (DNA): TGTGCCAGCAGTTACTCGATGTGGGACCTAAAAGGCTACACCTTC.

This chain uses TRBV14 with TRBJ2-4; no clear D. The CDR3 is 12 residues long. Germline lookup yields CDR1 SGHDN and CDR2 FVKESK. V gave up 4 bases and J gave up 8 bases, with 9 bases separating them. CDR3 in amino acids: CASSPAEDIQYF. CDR3 sequence (DNA): TGTGCCAGCAGCCCCGCCGAGGACATTCAGTACTTC.

V and J are TRBV28 and TRBJ1-5; TRBD1 might be the D (5 bases). CDR3 length: 17 residues. V lost 8 bases, J lost 0 bases, and 20 bases lay in between. Germline CDR1 is MDHEN and CDR2 is SYDVKM. The CDR3 sequence: CASGAGTGSISNQPQHF. The CDR3 region has the DNA TGTGCCAGCGGGGCCGGAACGGGGTCTATTAGCAATCAGCCCCAGCATTTT.

The chain couples TRBV27 to TRBJ2-5; D remains unclear. Germline V CDR1 and CDR2: MNHEY, SMNVEV (reference sequence). The CDR3 loop spans 15 amino acids. V was shortened by 3 bases and J by 4 bases, with 15 bases between the two germline ends. CDR3 DNA sequence: TGTGCCAGCAGTTTGGGCCTCCCACTGGGAGAGACCCAGTACTTC. Translating it yields CASSLGLPLGETQYF.

This chain links TRBV7-9 with TRBJ2-7, with TRBD2 matching over 16 bases. The CDR3 extends over 17 amino acids. V dropped 5 bases and J dropped 4; count of bases not matched to a gene: 8. Germline CDR1 is SEHNR and CDR2 is FQNEAQ (reference sequence). CDR3 nucleotides: TGTGCCAGCAGCCATCCGGGACTAGCGGGAGGGCCGTACGAGCAGTACTTC. As protein: CASSHPGLAGGPYEQYF.

The J gene is TRBJ2-5, the V gene TRBV9; 13 bases line up with TRBD2. Germline loops: CDR1 SGDLS, CDR2 YYNGEE. The CDR3 covers 16 residues. V was clipped by 0 bases and J by 5 bases; unmatched bases: 4. CDR3 in DNA: TGTGCCAGCAGCGTAGGGACTAGCGGGAGTCCGGAGACCCAGTACTTC. As protein: CASSVGTSGSPETQYF.

In nucleotides, the CDR3 is TGTGCCAGTAGTATGCGGCCACCAGGGGGCTACACCTTC. This codes for CASSMRPPGGYTF. V and J are TRBV19 and TRBJ1-2, with D possibly being TRBD1 (5 bases). The V end lost 3 bases, the J end lost 8 bases, and 13 bases lay between the germline ends. Germline CDR1 LNHDA, CDR2 SQIVND (reference sequence). The CDR3 contains 13 residues.

The chain has TRBV9 and TRBJ2-3; no clear D gene. Trimming cost V 4 bases and J 2 bases, with 5 bases left between them. The CDR3 extends over 12 amino acids. Looked up from germline, CDR1 is SGDLS and CDR2 is YYNGEE. CDR3: CASSPNTDTQYF. The CDR3 nucleotides are TGTGCCAGCAGCCCTAACACAGATACGCAGTATTTT. Combining the CDR3 with reference TRBV9 and TRBJ2-3 gives the whole variable domain DSGVTQTPKHLITATGQRVTLRCSPRSGDLSVYWYQQSLDQGLQFLIQYYNGEERAKGNILERFSAQQFPDLHSELNLSSLELGDSALYFCASSPNTDTQYFGPGTRLTVL.

The chain recombines TRBV13 with TRBJ2-3; possible D gene TRBD2, 5 bases. Looked up from germline, CDR1 is PRHDT and CDR2 is FYEKMQ (reference sequence). The CDR3 has 15 residues. Deletions cut 1 base from V and 6 bases from J, with 14 bases between. CDR3 nucleotides: TGTGCCAGCAGCTTAGACCCGAGATCGGGGGATACGCAGTATTTT. Translated, it gives CASSLDPRSGDTQYF.